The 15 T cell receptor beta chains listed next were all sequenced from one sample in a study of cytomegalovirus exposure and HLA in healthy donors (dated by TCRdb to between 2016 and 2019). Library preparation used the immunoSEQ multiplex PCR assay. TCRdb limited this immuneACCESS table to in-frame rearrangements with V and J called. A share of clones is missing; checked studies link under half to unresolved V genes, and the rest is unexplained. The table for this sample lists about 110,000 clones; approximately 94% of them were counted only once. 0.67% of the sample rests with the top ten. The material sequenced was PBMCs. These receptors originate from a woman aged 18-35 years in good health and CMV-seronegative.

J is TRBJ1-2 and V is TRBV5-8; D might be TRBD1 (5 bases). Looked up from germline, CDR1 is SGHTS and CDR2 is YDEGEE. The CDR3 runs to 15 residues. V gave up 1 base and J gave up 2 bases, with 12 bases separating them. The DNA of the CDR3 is TGTGCCAGCAGCTTGCGACAGAACATAAACTATGGCTACACCTTC. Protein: CASSLRQNINYGYTF.

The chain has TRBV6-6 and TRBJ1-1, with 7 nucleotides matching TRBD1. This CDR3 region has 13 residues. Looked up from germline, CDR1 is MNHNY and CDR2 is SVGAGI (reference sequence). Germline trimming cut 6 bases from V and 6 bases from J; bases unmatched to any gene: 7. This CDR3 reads CASSSGQRSEAFF. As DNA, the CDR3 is TGTGCCAGCAGCTCGGGACAGCGCTCTGAAGCTTTCTTT.

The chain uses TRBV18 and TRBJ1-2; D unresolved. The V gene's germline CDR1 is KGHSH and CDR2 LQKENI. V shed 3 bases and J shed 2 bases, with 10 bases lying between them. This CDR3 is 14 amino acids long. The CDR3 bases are TGTGCCAGCTCACCGCTGAGAGAGAACTATGGCTACACCTTC. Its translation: CASSPLRENYGYTF.

In DNA form, the CDR3 reads TGTGCCAGCAGTTTGGTCACCACAGGGCCGTCTGAGAACACTGAAGCTTTCTTT. It translates to CASSLVTTGPSENTEAFF. The chain joins TRBV27 to TRBJ1-1; a possible D gene is TRBD1 (6 bases). Trimming shortened V by 3 bases and J by 1 base, and 21 bases separated the two germline ends. The CDR3 covers 18 residues. The germline CDR1 and CDR2 sequences are MNHEY and SMNVEV (reference sequence).

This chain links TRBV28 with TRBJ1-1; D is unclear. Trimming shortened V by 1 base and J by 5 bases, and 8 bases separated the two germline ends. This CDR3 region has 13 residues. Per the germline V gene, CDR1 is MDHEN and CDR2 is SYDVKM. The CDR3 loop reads CASSLSGGTEAFF. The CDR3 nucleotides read TGTGCCAGCAGTTTATCGGGTGGTACTGAAGCTTTCTTT. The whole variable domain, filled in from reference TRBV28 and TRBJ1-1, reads DVKVTQSSRYLVKRTGEKVFLECVQDMDHENMFWYRQDPGLGLRLIYFSYDVKMKEKGDIPEGYSVSREKKERFSLILESASTNQTSMYLCASSLSGGTEAFFGQGTRLTVV.

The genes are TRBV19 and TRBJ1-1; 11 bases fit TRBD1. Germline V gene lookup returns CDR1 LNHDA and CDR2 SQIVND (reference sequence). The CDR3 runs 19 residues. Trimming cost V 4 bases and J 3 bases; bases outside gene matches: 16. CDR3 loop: CASSKRRTGGQGADTEAFF. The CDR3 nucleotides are TGTGCCAGTAGTAAACGTCGGACAGGGGGCCAGGGGGCTGACACTGAAGCTTTCTTT.

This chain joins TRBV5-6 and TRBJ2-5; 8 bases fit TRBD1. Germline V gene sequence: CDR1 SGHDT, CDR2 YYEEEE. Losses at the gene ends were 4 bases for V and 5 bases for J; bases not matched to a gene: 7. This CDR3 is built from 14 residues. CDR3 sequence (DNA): TGTGCCAGCAGCCCGACAGGGGTTGGCGAGACCCAGTACTTC. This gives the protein CASSPTGVGETQYF.

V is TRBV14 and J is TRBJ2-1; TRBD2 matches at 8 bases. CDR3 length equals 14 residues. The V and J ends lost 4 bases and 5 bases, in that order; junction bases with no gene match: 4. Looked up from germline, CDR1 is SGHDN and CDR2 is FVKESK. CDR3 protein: CASSPLAGNNEQFF. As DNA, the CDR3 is TGTGCCAGCAGCCCTTTAGCGGGGAACAATGAGCAGTTCTTC.

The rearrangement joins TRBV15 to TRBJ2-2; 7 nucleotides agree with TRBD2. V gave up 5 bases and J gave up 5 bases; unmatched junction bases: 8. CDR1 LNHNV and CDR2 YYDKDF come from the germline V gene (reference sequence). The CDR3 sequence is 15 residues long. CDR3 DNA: TGTGCCACCAGCCCCCGGGGGGATTTAACCGGGGAGCTGTTTTTT. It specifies CATSPRGDLTGELFF.

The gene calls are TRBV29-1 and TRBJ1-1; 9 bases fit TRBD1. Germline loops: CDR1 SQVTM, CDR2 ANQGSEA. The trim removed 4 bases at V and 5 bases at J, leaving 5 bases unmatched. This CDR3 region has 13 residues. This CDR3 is CSVGGTGRTEAFF. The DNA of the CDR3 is TGCAGCGTTGGAGGGACAGGGAGGACTGAAGCTTTCTTT.

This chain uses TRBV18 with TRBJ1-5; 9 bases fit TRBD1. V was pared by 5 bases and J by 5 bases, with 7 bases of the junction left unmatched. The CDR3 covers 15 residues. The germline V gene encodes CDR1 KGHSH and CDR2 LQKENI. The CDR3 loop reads CASSAIQGADQPQHF. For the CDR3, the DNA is TGTGCCAGCTCAGCTATACAGGGGGCGGATCAGCCCCAGCATTTT.

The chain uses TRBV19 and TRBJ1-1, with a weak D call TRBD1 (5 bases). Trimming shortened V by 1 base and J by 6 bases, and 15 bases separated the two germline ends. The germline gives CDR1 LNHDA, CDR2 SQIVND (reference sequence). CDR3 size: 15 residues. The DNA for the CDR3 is TGTGCCAGTAGTATAGTGGGGGGTTGGAGGGCTGAAGCTTTCTTT. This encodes CASSIVGGWRAEAFF.

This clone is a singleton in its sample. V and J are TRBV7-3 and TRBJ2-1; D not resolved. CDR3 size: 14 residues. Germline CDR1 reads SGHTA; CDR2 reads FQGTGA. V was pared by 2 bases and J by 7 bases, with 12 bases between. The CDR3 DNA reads TGTGCCAGCAGCTTATCGTCGGGTTGGAATGAGCAGTTCTTC. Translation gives CASSLSSGWNEQFF.

The CDR3 loop is CASSQGANDGYTF. The CDR3 DNA follows: TGTGCCAGCAGTCAGGGGGCGAATGATGGCTACACCTTC. The chain employs TRBV2 and TRBJ1-2; 8 positions match TRBD1. The CDR3 runs 13 residues. Unmatched junction bases numbered 5, after V lost 5 bases and J lost 6 bases. Looked up from germline, CDR1 is SNHLY and CDR2 is FYNNEI. Full variable domain (rest looked up from reference TRBV2 and TRBJ1-2): EPEVTQTPSHQVTQMGQEVILRCVPISNHLYFYWYRQILGQKVEFLVSFYNNEISEKSEIFDDQFSVERPDGSNFTLKIRSTKLEDSAMYFCASSQGANDGYTFGSGTRLTVV.

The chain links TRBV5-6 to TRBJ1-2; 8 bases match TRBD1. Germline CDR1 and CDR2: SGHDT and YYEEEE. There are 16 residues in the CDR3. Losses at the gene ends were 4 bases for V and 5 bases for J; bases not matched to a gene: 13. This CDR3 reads CASSPRTGRNVYGYTF. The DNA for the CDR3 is TGTGCCAGCAGCCCGAGGACAGGGCGAAACGTTTATGGCTACACCTTC.